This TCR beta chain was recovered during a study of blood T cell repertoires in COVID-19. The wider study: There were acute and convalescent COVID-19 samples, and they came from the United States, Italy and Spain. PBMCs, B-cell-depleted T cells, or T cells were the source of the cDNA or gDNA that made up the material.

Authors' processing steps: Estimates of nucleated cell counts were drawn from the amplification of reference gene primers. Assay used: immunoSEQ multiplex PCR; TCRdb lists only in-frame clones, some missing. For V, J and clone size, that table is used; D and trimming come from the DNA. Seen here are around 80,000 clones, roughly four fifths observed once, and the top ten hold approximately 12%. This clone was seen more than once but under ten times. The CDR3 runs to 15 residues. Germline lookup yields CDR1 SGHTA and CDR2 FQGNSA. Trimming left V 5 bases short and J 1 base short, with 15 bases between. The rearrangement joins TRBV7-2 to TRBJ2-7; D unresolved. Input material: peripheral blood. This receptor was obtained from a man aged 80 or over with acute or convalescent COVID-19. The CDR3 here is CASSPSRVESYEQYF. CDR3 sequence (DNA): TGTGCCAGCAGCCCGAGTCGGGTAGAATCCTACGAGCAGTACTTC.